Each of the 14 T cell receptor beta chains below was sequenced from the same sample in a study of T cell responses to AZD1222 COVID-19 vaccine. Repertoires were generated with immunoSEQ multiplex PCR, while TCRdb's copy carries only in-frame clones and drops some. Of 89,000 or so clones listed, around 84% were seen once; the top ten hold about 6%. The sample here was peripheral blood, taken 28 days after the second AZD1222 dose. These receptors originate from an adult who received the AZD1222 COVID-19 vaccine.

The sample holds a few counts of this clone. The chain is built from TRBV6-4 and TRBJ2-1, with D maybe TRBD2 (5 bases). Germline assignment: CDR1 MRHNA and CDR2 SNTAGT. V shed 7 bases and J shed 0 bases, with 22 bases lying between them. The CDR3 totals 18 residues. The CDR3 bases are TGTGCCAGCATGAGGGAGATTCACTCCGAAAGCTCCTACAATGAGCAGTTCTTC. Protein product: CASMREIHSESSYNEQFF.

This sequence joins TRBV5-1 and TRBJ2-3, with D maybe TRBD2 (5 bases). Germline V CDR1 and CDR2: SGHRS, YFSETQ. V shed 2 bases and J shed 3 bases, with 19 bases lying between them. The CDR3 is made up of 17 amino acids. CDR3 sequence (DNA): TGCGCCAGCAGCTTTAAGGGAGCGGCTCCCGAAACAGATACGCAGTATTTT. Its protein is CASSFKGAAPETDTQYF.

Here the CDR3 reads CASSLEISYNEQFF. CDR3 DNA: TGTGCCAGCAGTTTAGAGATCTCCTACAATGAGCAGTTCTTC. The chain recombines TRBV28 with TRBJ2-1; D not resolved. CDR1 is MDHEN and CDR2 is SYDVKM in the germline V gene. This CDR3 is 14 amino acids long. Trimming stripped 2 bases from V and 0 bases from J, with 5 bases between.

J is TRBJ1-6 and V is TRBV3-1 (or the pseudogene TRBV3-2), with D hard to call. The CDR3 contains 11 residues. Germline V gene lookup returns CDR1 LGHDT and CDR2 YNNKEL (reference sequence). The V gene lost 5 bases and the J gene lost 10 bases, with 6 bases spanning the gap. CDR3 DNA sequence: TGTGCCAGCAGCAAAACATCACCCCTCCACTTT. Translation gives CASSKTSPLHF.

The J gene is TRBJ2-7, the V gene TRBV5-4, with 8 bases matching TRBD2. Germline V gene sequence: CDR1 SGHNT, CDR2 YYREEE (reference sequence). Losses at the gene ends were 2 bases for V and 7 bases for J; bases not matched to a gene: 2. The CDR3 is made up of 12 amino acids. The CDR3 DNA follows: TGTGCCAGCAGCTTAACGGGGGGGGAGCAGTACTTC. It yields the protein CASSLTGGEQYF.

A single count supports this clone. V usage is TRBV28 and J usage is TRBJ2-1; tentatively, D is TRBD1 or TRBD2 (5 bases each). This CDR3 is built from 13 residues. Trimming pared 4 bases from V and 7 bases from J, leaving 11 bases between. Germline V gene lookup returns CDR1 MDHEN and CDR2 SYDVKM. CDR3 sequence (DNA): TGTGCCAGCAGTTCCGGGGCGCCTAATGAGCAGTTCTTC. Translating gives CASSSGAPNEQFF.

The sample holds a few counts of this clone. The chain recombines TRBV29-1 with TRBJ2-7; 9 nucleotides agree with TRBD2. Germline V CDR1 and CDR2: SQVTM, ANQGSEA. The CDR3 spans 11 residues. Here the CDR3 DNA reads TGCAGCGGTGGGACTAGCCCTCTTACTTGGGTC. It codes for CSGGTSPLTWV.

This clone was seen a single time. V usage is TRBV4-1 and J usage is TRBJ1-5, with 12 bases lining up with TRBD1. CDR3 length: 16 amino acids. J gave up 7 bases and V 5 bases, and 9 bases lay outside the gene matches. Germline values: CDR1 MGHRA, CDR2 YSYEKL. The CDR3 here is CASSGSGTGGWQPQHF. The CDR3 bases are TGCGCCAGCAGCGGCTCCGGGACAGGGGGCTGGCAGCCCCAGCATTTT.

The J gene is TRBJ2-5, the V gene TRBV4-1, with 9 bases that match TRBD2. This CDR3 has 15 residues. The V gene's germline CDR1 is MGHRA and CDR2 YSYEKL. The V gene end was trimmed by 1 base and the J gene end by 4 bases; junction bases not matched to a gene: 4. The CDR3 sequence: CASSQGAGGRETQYF. For the CDR3, the DNA is TGCGCCAGCAGCCAAGGTGCGGGGGGGCGAGAGACCCAGTACTTC.

V gene TRBV9 combines with J gene TRBJ2-7, with D maybe TRBD1 (6 bases). V lost 3 bases to trimming and J lost 2 bases, with 15 bases between them. This CDR3 is built from 15 residues. The germline V gene has CDR1 SGDLS and CDR2 YYNGEE. In DNA form, the CDR3 reads TGTGCCAGCAGCGCTCAAACAGGGTGGGCCTACGAGCAGTACTTC. It specifies CASSAQTGWAYEQYF.

The chain has TRBV30 and TRBJ1-2; 10 nucleotides line up with TRBD1. This CDR3 spans 13 amino acids. Germline CDR1 GTSNPN, CDR2 SVGIG (reference sequence). The J segment lost 8 bases and the V segment lost 5 bases, leaving 8 bases of the junction unmatched. The CDR3 region has the DNA TGTGCCTGGGGGACAGGGGAATTGAGGGGCTACACCTTC. Translating gives CAWGTGELRGYTF.

The chain carries TRBV28 and TRBJ2-1, with D unclear. The CDR3 covers 14 residues. V was pared by 2 bases and J by 4 bases, with 9 bases between. CDR1 and CDR2 from the germline V gene are MDHEN and SYDVKM. CDR3 sequence (DNA): TGTGCCAGCAGTTTAGGCTATAGATACAATGAGCAGTTCTTC. Protein product: CASSLGYRYNEQFF.

The chain combines TRBV11-2 with TRBJ1-2, with D possibly TRBD1 on 5 matching bases. The CDR3 spans 14 residues. CDR1 is SGHAT, CDR2 FQNNGV, per germline. V lost 6 bases and J lost 4, with 15 bases in between. The CDR3 nucleotides are TGTGCCAGCAGTTCGCGGAGGGGTGCCTATGGCTACACCTTC. Protein product: CASSSRRGAYGYTF.

The chain is built from TRBV19 and TRBJ2-5, with D possibly TRBD2 on 6 matching bases. This CDR3 has 15 amino acids. Looked up from germline, CDR1 is LNHDA and CDR2 is SQIVND (reference sequence). Between the trimmed V and J ends, which lost 7 bases and 7 bases, there was a span of 22 bases. In nucleotides, the CDR3 is TGTGCCAGTACCGGTGGGGGTAGCGGATCTACGACCCAGTACTTC. This codes for CASTGGGSGSTTQYF.